This TCR beta chain was profiled in a study of blood T cell repertoires in COVID-19. Study summary: T cells, B-cell-depleted T cells, or PBMCs supplied cDNA or gDNA.

Assay: immunoSEQ multiplex PCR; the TCRdb copy retains only in-frame clones and omits some. The sample records 250,000 to 350,000 clones, around 85% being singletons. This TCR was recovered from a human donor with COVID-19, enrolled during active disease. The donor label of this sample is uncertain. Sample: peripheral blood.

This chain's CDR3 is CASSPGQTYEQYF. CDR3 nucleotides: TGTGCCAGCAGCCCGGGACAAACCTACGAGCAGTACTTC. This chain joins TRBV7-3 and TRBJ2-7; a weak D match, TRBD1 (6 bases). Trimming removed 5 bases at V and 2 bases at J, with 10 bases between. The CDR3 runs 13 residues. Germline CDR1 is SGHTA and CDR2 is FQGTGA.